This TCR beta chain was observed in a study of blood T cell repertoires in COVID-19. Study summary: Acute-phase and convalescent COVID-19 samples originated in the United States, Italy and Spain.

This clone was observed a single time. A junction boundary mismatches the germline segment, possibly from a read error. The length of the CDR3 is 14 residues. Germline values: CDR1 MNHNS, CDR2 SASEGT. During active infection, Seattle patients enrolled and were then monitored through disease. In the source study's methods: Scientists estimated how many nucleated cells there were by amplifying reference gene primers. Only in-frame clones appear in the TCRdb table, and some are missing; sequencing was by immunoSEQ multiplex PCR. V and J calls and clone size come straight from that table; D and trimming were deduced from the DNA. Of 150,000 to 200,000 clones listed, 93% are singletons.

This clonotype was obtained from an older woman with COVID-19, enrolled during active disease. Specimen: peripheral blood. The V call is TRBV6-1, the J call TRBJ2-2; TRBD1 or TRBD2 may be the D gene (5 bases each). The CDR3 loop reads CASSEAGRAGELFF. The DNA of the CDR3 is TGTGCCAGCAGCGAAGCAGGGAGAGCCGGGGAGCTGTTTTTT.